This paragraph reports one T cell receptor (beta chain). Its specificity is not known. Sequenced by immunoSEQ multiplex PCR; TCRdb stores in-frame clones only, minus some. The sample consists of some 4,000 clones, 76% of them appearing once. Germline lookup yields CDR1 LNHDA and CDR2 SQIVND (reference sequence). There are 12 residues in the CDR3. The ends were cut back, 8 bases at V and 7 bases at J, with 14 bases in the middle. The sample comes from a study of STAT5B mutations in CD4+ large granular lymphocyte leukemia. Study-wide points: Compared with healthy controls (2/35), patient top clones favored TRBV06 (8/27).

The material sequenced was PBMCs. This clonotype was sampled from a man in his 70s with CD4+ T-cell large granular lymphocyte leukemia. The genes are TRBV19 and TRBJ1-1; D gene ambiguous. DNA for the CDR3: TGTGCCAGTGGTGAACGGGGTAGTGAAGCTTTCTTT. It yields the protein CASGERGSEAFF.